The 11 T cell receptor beta chains below all came from one sample that was sequenced in a study of blood T cell repertoires in COVID-19. Only in-frame clones appear in the TCRdb table, and some are missing; sequencing was by immunoSEQ multiplex PCR. The repertoire includes roughly 68,000 clones, about 91% of them detected once, and 5.5% to 7% sits in the top ten. The sequenced material came from peripheral blood. Receptors were obtained from a woman in her 70s with acute or convalescent COVID-19.

CDR3 DNA: TGCAGTGCTAGTAGCGGGGGAGGGTACGAGCAGTACTTC. It translates to CSASSGGGYEQYF. This chain connects TRBV20-1 to TRBJ2-7; 9 nucleotides agree with TRBD2. Germline trimming cut 3 bases from V and 4 bases from J; bases unmatched to any gene: 4. The germline CDR1 and CDR2 sequences are DFQATT and SNEGSKA (reference sequence). The CDR3 is made up of 13 amino acids.

V and J are TRBV5-6 and TRBJ2-3; the D is unclear. Trimming shortened V by 2 bases and J by 0 bases, and 7 bases separated the two germline ends. The CDR3 has 14 amino acids. CDR1 and CDR2 (germline): SGHDT, YYEEEE. CDR3 region: CASSFFRSTDTQYF. The CDR3 nucleotides read TGTGCCAGCAGCTTTTTCAGGAGCACAGATACGCAGTATTTT.

The chain joins TRBV4-2 to TRBJ1-4; D uncertain. The CDR3 is 15 amino acids. The ends were cut back, 0 bases at V and 8 bases at J, with 13 bases in the middle. CDR1 and CDR2 from the germline V gene are LGHNA and YNFKEQ. The CDR3 DNA follows: TGTGCCAGCAGCCAAGACTTACAGTATGGGGAAAAACTGTTTTTT. This codes for CASSQDLQYGEKLFF.

This sequence joins TRBV27 and TRBJ2-7; perhaps TRBD2 as D (5 bases). The CDR3 consists of 13 residues. V lost 4 bases, J lost 2 bases, and 9 bases lay in between. Germline V gives CDR1 MNHEY, CDR2 SMNVEV (reference sequence). The CDR3 DNA reads TGTGCCAGCAGTTCCGGGAAGACCTACGAGCAGTACTTC. This codes for CASSSGKTYEQYF.

V gene TRBV6-5 combines with J gene TRBJ1-2, with a weak D call TRBD1 (5 bases). V was cut by 2 bases and J by 7 bases, with 8 bases left in between. CDR3 length equals 12 residues. Germline lookup yields CDR1 MNHEY and CDR2 SVGAGI. CDR3 region: CASSYAGGGYTF. The CDR3 nucleotides are TGTGCCAGCAGTTACGCCGGGGGTGGCTACACCTTC.

The chain recombines TRBV6-6 with TRBJ2-7; 7 bases align to TRBD2. The CDR3 loop spans 11 amino acids. The germline gives CDR1 MNHNY, CDR2 SVGAGI (reference sequence). Germline trimming cut 10 bases from V and 2 bases from J; bases unmatched to any gene: 2. CDR3 coding DNA: TGTGCCACGGGAGGTGCCTACGAGCAGTACTTC. It is translated as CATGGAYEQYF.

This rearrangement joins TRBV29-1 to TRBJ2-1, with 10 positions matching TRBD2. The CDR3 consists of 14 residues. V gave up 3 bases and J gave up 7 bases; unmatched junction bases: 6. Germline V gene sequence: CDR1 SQVTM, CDR2 ANQGSEA. The CDR3 reads CSVDRAGGSNEQFF. The DNA for the CDR3 is TGCAGCGTTGATCGAGCGGGAGGGTCAAATGAGCAGTTCTTC.

In DNA, the CDR3 is TGTGCCAGCAGCGTAGGAGCTCTTGGTAGCGGGAGGGTGGCAGATACGCAGTATTTT. Translation gives CASSVGALGSGRVADTQYF. The chain has TRBV9 and TRBJ2-3; 11 bases fit TRBD2. J was trimmed by 4 bases and V by 0 bases; bases with no gene match: 13. Germline assignment: CDR1 SGDLS and CDR2 YYNGEE. This CDR3 has 19 amino acids.

V is TRBV28 and J is TRBJ1-2; 7 nucleotides agree with TRBD1. Looked up from germline, CDR1 is MDHEN and CDR2 is SYDVKM. There are 16 residues in the CDR3. V lost 7 bases, J lost 4 bases, and 15 bases stayed unmatched. DNA of the CDR3: TGTGCCAGCATCCCTGCCACAGGGGCCAGGGGCTATGGCTACACCTTC. Its translation is CASIPATGARGYGYTF.

The sample holds a few counts of this clone. This chain joins TRBV9 and TRBJ2-1, with 10 bases matching TRBD2. The V and J ends lost 1 base and 7 bases, in that order; junction bases with no gene match: 5. The germline V gene has CDR1 SGDLS and CDR2 YYNGEE. There are 15 residues in the CDR3. As DNA, the CDR3 is TGTGCCAGCAGCGTATGGGCTAGCGGGGGTAATGAGCAGTTCTTC. This codes for CASSVWASGGNEQFF.

This clone is termed medium-sized. This chain uses TRBV5-8 with TRBJ2-7; 10 positions agree with TRBD1. The J segment lost 3 bases and the V segment lost 2 bases, leaving 5 bases of the junction unmatched. CDR1 and CDR2 (germline): SGHTS, YDEGEE. The CDR3 covers 15 residues. CDR3 amino acids: CASSLWTGGIYEQYF. CDR3 DNA sequence: TGTGCCAGCAGCTTATGGACAGGGGGGATCTACGAGCAGTACTTC. The variable domain in full, with the rest retrieved from reference TRBV5-8 and TRBJ2-7, is EAGVTQSPTHLIKTRGQQATLRCSPISGHTSVYWYQQALGLGLQFLLWYDEGEERNRGNFPPRFSGRQFPNYSSELNVNALELEDSALYLCASSLWTGGIYEQYFGPGTRLTVT.